What follows is one TCR beta chain and its context. This entry belongs to a study of T cell changes during pregnancy in multiple sclerosis. CDR3 size: 17 residues. Germline assignment: CDR1 SGHDN and CDR2 FVKESK. V was cut by 1 base and J by 6 bases, with 21 bases left in between. Sequencing used immunoSEQ multiplex PCR; TCRdb keeps in-frame clones, though not all of them. Of tens of thousands of clones in the sample, around 92% were seen once. The sample in question was peripheral blood, obtained in the first trimester of pregnancy. The receptor comes from a female donor with multiple sclerosis, enrolled in a pregnancy study. The gene calls are TRBV14 and TRBJ1-2; D is ambiguous. DNA for the CDR3: TGTGCCAGCAGCCAAGGGTGGAAACCGAGGTTAGATCATGGCTACACCTTC. Its protein is CASSQGWKPRLDHGYTF.